This TCR beta chain was obtained from a study of vaccination and CD4 T cells after COVID-19. General observations from the study: A nonsignificant median increase from roughly 21 to 40 SARS-CoV-2-reactive clonotypes was observed.

V was pared by 1 base and J by 5 bases, with 11 bases between. Germline V CDR1 and CDR2: SGHTA, FQGNSA. This CDR3 has 14 amino acids. Sequencing of the DNA from cultured CD4+ T cells was carried out with the Oncomine TCR Beta short-read assay. One entry per CDR3 protein results from TCRdb running MiXCR on the PCR reads. In the table there are about 16,000 distinct CDR3 sequences, roughly 60% of which are singletons. Regarding treatment: roughly ten-day PBMC culture with coronavirus spike peptide pools or control peptides (ViraFEST assay). Under the ViraFEST approach, antigen-specific T cells were expanded with peptide pools and TCRs subsequently sequenced. This clonotype was detected once. The antigen is undetermined.

The origin of this receptor is a human donor who had recovered from COVID-19. Sequencing was carried out using CD4+ T cells from blood, cultured in vitro. V is TRBV7-2 and J is TRBJ1-2; D remains ambiguous. The CDR3 sequence: CASSLGRTTYGYTF. The CDR3 coding sequence is TGTGCCAGCAGCTTAGGAAGAACCACTTATGGCTACACCTTC.